Reported below is one T cell receptor beta chain. Its antigen is unknown. The study reverse transcribed the entire isolated RNA, so it sequenced expressed TCRB transcripts. The repertoire was sequenced with immunoSEQ multiplex PCR; TCRdb's copy has only in-frame clones and lacks some. Here the sample spans about 740,000 clones, about an eighth being singletons. The data are from a study of beta chain features in type 1 diabetes. Regarding the study as a whole: For Type 1 diabetes patients, all four CD4+ subsets carried TCRB CDR3s that were moderately but significantly shorter.

The CDR3 runs 14 residues. Unmatched junction bases numbered 11, after V lost 6 bases and J lost 6 bases. CDR1 and CDR2 (germline): SNHLY, FYNNEI. The chain combines TRBV2 with TRBJ2-7; 7 bases agree with TRBD1. The material sequenced was naive CD4+ T cells from blood. The clonotype originates from a man in his late teens or twenties with type 1 diabetes. The CDR3 sequence is CASRDGTDLREQYF. DNA of the CDR3: TGTGCCAGCAGGGACGGGACAGACCTGCGCGAGCAGTACTTC. The full variable domain, with the rest looked up from reference TRBV2 and TRBJ2-7, is EPEVTQTPSHQVTQMGQEVILRCVPISNHLYFYWYRQILGQKVEFLVSFYNNEISEKSEIFDDQFSVERPDGSNFTLKIRSTKLEDSAMYFCASRDGTDLREQYFGPGTRLTVT.